This T cell receptor beta chain stems from a study of T cell responses to AZD1222 COVID-19 vaccine. In the study overall: It was second doses at about 4 or about 12 weeks that were pooled. Study results and limitations: Repertoires were collected only later (after the peak T cell response had occurred). Females outnumbered males among donors, who were mostly white British; clonal diversity was possibly underestimated.

Measured with immunoSEQ multiplex PCR; TCRdb has only the in-frame clones, and not every one. The sample includes 140,000 to 150,000 clones, around 91% of them seen just once. Germline loops: CDR1 LGHDT, CDR2 YNNKEL (reference sequence). This CDR3 is 17 amino acids long. Germline trimming cut 4 bases from V and 10 bases from J; bases unmatched to any gene: 13. On this clone: Its antigen remains unknown.

The chain employs TRBV3-1 (or the pseudogene TRBV3-2) and TRBJ2-1; 13 positions agree with TRBD2. Sequences were derived from peripheral blood, sampled on day 0 of AZD1222 vaccination. The sequence came from an adult in good health. As DNA, the CDR3 is TGTGCCAGCAGCCGGATACTAGCGGGAGGGGGCGGAGGGGAGCAGTTCTTC. It specifies CASSRILAGGGGGEQFF.